This T cell receptor (beta chain) was retrieved from a study of T cells in Graves' hyperthyroidism and ophthalmopathy (dated by TCRdb to between 2018 and 2021). The study in broad terms: Peripheral blood samples were taken at initial diagnosis, before any treatment was given. TCR V-J signatures able to tell the groups apart were searched for in a discovery cohort of 95 or so patients, of whom roughly 42 had Graves' ophthalmopathy and about 60 had stable Graves' hyperthyroidism. Prospective prediction of ophthalmopathy was tested in an independent validation cohort consisting of 18 hyperthyroidism patients and over 15 patients who later progressed to ophthalmopathy. The approximately 98 discovery patients were randomly divided into training and test sets at a 7:3 ratio. In roughly six Graves' hyperthyroidism patients, the study also compared T-cell repertoires from thyroid tissue with T-cell repertoires from blood. Once sampling was done, hyperthyroidism patients were given methimazole at a starting dose of 30 mg daily, whereas ophthalmopathy patients were given high-dose intravenous methylprednisolone. The paper describes TCR Vbeta CDR3 sequencing of more than 120 peripheral blood samples, made up of 40 to 45 ophthalmopathy patients, some 76 hyperthyroidism patients and 17 progressor patients. The research as a whole found: No statistical method was used to fix the sample size in advance, and group allocation was not hidden from the investigators. Ophthalmopathy was separated from stable hyperthyroidism by a 13 V-J signature model, with 85% to 90% sensitivity and approximately 81% specificity obtained in cross-validation and 80%/75% obtained in testing. Most expanded thyroid clonotypes (frequency above 0.001) were also detected in blood, a finding suggesting that blood repertoires may reflect thyroid immune responses. In validation, progression to ophthalmopathy was predicted by the model with 65% to 71% sensitivity and 72.22% specificity, a median of about 6 months before onset.

In the ophthalmopathy patients, disease was moderately to severely active, with a Clinical Activity Score of 3 or more, a NOSPECS grade of 4 or more, and a duration of less than 3 months. Any patient with an uncontrolled infection, another autoimmune disease, pregnancy or lactation was excluded. Diagnoses were based on clinical symptoms, serum thyroxine and TRAb, thyroid ultrasound and orbital computed tomography. Ficoll-Paque density gradient centrifugation was used to isolate PBMCs from about 10 ml of fresh peripheral blood. Total RNA was extracted with Trizol reagent, and quality was checked on an Agilent 2100 Bioanalyzer. The CDR3 covers 15 residues, taking in both the cysteine and the phenylalanine. Only the CDR3 DNA stays, 45 bases, in frame from base 1. CDR1 and CDR2 are drawn from the germline V gene: MDHEN, SYDVKM. V is reduced by 3 bases and J by 0 bases, leaving a spacing of 9 bases between them.

Amplification of TCR beta CDR3 regions was carried out from RNA transcripts. For the first round of RT-PCR on the TCR CDR3, the HTBI primer set was used together with the Qiagen OneStep RT-PCR kit. The libraries were constructed in a second round of multiplex PCR and then size-selected and purified. Paired-end sequencing of the libraries was performed with 100 bp reads on an Illumina HiSeq2000. Under the source paper's analysis protocol: SOAPnuke was used to process the raw data, with reads discarded if the reads contained adapters or uncalled bases, had a mean Phred below 15, or lacked an exact constant-primer or identifier match. COPE v1.2.5 was used to merge the high-quality paired reads, and each unique nucleotide sequence was defined as a clonotype. MiTCR v1.1 was used to align the clonotypes against IMGT TRBV, TRBD and TRBJ reference segments. Analysis was restricted to V-J combinations with a frequency above 0.0001, which covered about 99% of repertoires. The TCS score was defined as the ratio of F50 (clonal expansion) to E x V (chaos), calculated using BLOSUM62-based TCRdist between CDR3 peptides within each V-J. Welch's t-statistics and random forest reduced some 510 V-J features to about 13, which were used in a naive Bayes classifier (R e1071). TCRdb ran its own pipeline on the public reads, namely fastp trimming at Q25 and MiXCR clone calling, and kept in-frame beta chains. All rows with the same CDR3 protein become a single entry with the most common DNA and genes. The V and J calls and clone size are TCRdb's, not the authors'. This sample holds around 300,000 distinct CDR3 sequences; about 20% were observed only once. The top ten constitute about 60% of the sample.

This clonotype was counted a few times. This clone's antigen is unknown. Base qualities were left out, and no much larger clone turns up one base away. This receptor was taken from a man aged 30 to 39 with Graves' ophthalmopathy. The rearranged segments are TRBV28 and TRBJ1-3; a tentative D match to TRBD1 spans 5 bases. The sequencing sample was made of blood. The DNA is as follows: TGTGCCAGCAGTTTTCCAGGGACCTCTGGAAACACCATATATTTT. The resulting protein is CASSFPGTSGNTIYF. Outside the CDR3, residues come from the reference TRBV28 and TRBJ1-3 proteins, so the full variable domain is: DVKVTQSSRYLVKRTGEKVFLECVQDMDHENMFWYRQDPGLGLRLIYFSYDVKMKEKGDIPEGYSVSREKKERFSLILESASTNQTSMYLCASSFPGTSGNTIYFGEGSWLTVV.